This T cell receptor beta chain is from a study of blood T cell repertoires in COVID-19. Generated by immunoSEQ multiplex PCR, the TCRdb table keeps only in-frame clones and is missing some. The table includes 350,000 to 550,000 clones, nearly 90% detected once. Living in 24 US areas, the participants were between 18 and 89 years of age. Researchers sorted participants into cohorts using their self-reported clinical history. The sequenced sample was PBMCs or T cells enriched from blood (not recorded which). This receptor was obtained from a woman aged 18-29 years with acute COVID-19.

The CDR3, as DNA: TGTGCCAGCAGCCCAGAGAAGACTAGCGCCAGCTCCTACGAGCAGTACTTC. Translation gives CASSPEKTSASSYEQYF. The chain is built from TRBV7-9 and TRBJ2-7, with TRBD2 matching over 8 bases. The CDR3 runs to 17 residues. The ends lost 5 bases at V and 0 bases at J; junction bases unmatched: 12. Germline CDR1 and CDR2: SEHNR and FQNEAQ (reference sequence). The whole variable domain, filled in from reference TRBV7-9 and TRBJ2-7, reads DTGVSQNPRHKITKRGQNVTFRCDPISEHNRLYWYRQTLGQGPEFLTYFQNEAQLEKSRLLSDRFSAERPKGSFSTLEIQRTEQGDSAMYLCASSPEKTSASSYEQYFGPGTRLTVT.